Below, one TCR beta chain is given with its context. Its target is unknown. This may arise from a read error, as a much more abundant clone is one base away. Libraries of naive CD8 T cells were made from 20,000 to 1,000,000 sorted cells. They used 10%, 30% or 50% RNA. The sample belongs to a study of molecular identifiers for immune sequencing clone quantification. Whole-study results and caveats: Over 97% of CMV-specific effector molecules, but under 1% of naive ones, were in clones above 20 copies. Jurkat TCR RNA that was spiked in from one cell was reportedly detectable among one million naive cells.

The authors built bulk TCR libraries by previously described methods with listed TCR primers. MiXCR was run by TCRdb on the PCR reads, yielding one entry per CDR3 protein. The sample consists of 60,000 to 70,000 distinct CDR3 sequences, around 18% of them appearing once. The source of this sequence is a human donor in good health. Some libraries in this study had Jurkat cell RNA spiked in. The source material was naive CD8+ T cells from blood, with Jurkat cell RNA spiked in. Subset given: FACS-sorted CD8+CD4-CCR7+CD45RA+ naive T cells.

As DNA, the CDR3 is TGTGCCAGCAGCCCGCTTAGCACCGGGGAGCCGTTTTTT. Its translation is CASSPLSTGEPFF. The chain employs TRBV3-1 and TRBJ2-2, with D perhaps TRBD2 (5 bases). The CDR3 is 13 residues long. CDR1 LGHDT and CDR2 YNNKEL come from the germline V gene (reference sequence).